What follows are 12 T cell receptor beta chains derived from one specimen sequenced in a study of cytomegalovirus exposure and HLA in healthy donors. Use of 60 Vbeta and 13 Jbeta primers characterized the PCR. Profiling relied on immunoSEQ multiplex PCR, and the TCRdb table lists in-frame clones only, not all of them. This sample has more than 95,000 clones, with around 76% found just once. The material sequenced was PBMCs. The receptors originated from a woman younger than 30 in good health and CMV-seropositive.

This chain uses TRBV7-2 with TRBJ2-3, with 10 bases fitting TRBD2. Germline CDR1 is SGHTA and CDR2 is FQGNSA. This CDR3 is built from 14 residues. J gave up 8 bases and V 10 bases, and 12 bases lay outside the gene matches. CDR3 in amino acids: CATQGAGGPRTQYF. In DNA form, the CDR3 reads TGTGCCACCCAGGGAGCGGGAGGGCCGCGTACGCAGTATTTT.

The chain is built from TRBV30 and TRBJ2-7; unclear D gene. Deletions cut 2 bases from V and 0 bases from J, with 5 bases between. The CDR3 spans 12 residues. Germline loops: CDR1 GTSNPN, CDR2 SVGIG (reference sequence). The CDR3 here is CAWSRSSYEQYF. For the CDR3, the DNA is TGTGCCTGGAGTAGGAGCTCCTACGAGCAGTACTTC.

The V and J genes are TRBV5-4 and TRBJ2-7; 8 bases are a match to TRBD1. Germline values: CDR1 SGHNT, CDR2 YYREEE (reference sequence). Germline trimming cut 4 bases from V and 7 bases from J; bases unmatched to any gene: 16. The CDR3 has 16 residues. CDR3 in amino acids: CASSPDREYGPREQYF. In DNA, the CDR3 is TGTGCCAGCAGCCCGGACAGGGAGTATGGCCCGCGGGAGCAGTACTTC. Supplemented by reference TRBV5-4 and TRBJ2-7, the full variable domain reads ETGVTQSPTHLIKTRGQQVTLRCSSQSGHNTVSWYQQALGQGPQFIFQYYREEENGRGNFPPRFSGLQFPNYSSELNVNALELDDSALYLCASSPDREYGPREQYFGPGTRLTVT.

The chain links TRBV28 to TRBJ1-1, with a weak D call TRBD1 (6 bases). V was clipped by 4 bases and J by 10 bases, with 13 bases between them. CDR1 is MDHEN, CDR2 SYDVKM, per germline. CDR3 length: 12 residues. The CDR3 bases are TGTGCCAGCAGTTCTCCTACAGGGTTAGCTTTCTTT. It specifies CASSSPTGLAFF.

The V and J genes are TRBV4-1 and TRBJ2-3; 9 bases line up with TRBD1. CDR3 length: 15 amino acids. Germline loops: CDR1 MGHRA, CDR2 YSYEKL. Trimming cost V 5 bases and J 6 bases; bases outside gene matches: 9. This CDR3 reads CASSYRGRIEDTQYF. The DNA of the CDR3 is TGCGCCAGCAGCTACAGGGGGCGCATAGAGGATACGCAGTATTTT.

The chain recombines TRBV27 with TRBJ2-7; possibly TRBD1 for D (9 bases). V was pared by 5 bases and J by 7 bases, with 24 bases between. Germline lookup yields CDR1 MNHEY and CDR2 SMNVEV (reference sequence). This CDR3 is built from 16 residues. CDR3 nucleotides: TGTGCCAGCAGTCTCGGTAGCGGGACAGGGCTTAGGGAGCAGTACTTC. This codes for CASSLGSGTGLREQYF.

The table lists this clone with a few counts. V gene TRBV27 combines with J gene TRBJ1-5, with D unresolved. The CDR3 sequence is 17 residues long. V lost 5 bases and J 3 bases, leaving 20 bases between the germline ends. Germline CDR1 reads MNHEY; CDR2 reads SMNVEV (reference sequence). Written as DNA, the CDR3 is TGTGCCAGCAGTCCCCGTGGAGGGTTTGTGATCAATCAGCCCCAGCATTTT. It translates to CASSPRGGFVINQPQHF.

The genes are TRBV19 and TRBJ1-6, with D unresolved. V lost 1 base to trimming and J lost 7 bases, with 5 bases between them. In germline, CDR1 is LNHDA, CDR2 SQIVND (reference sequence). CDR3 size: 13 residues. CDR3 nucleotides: TGTGCCAGTAGTATAGGCGGCAATTCACCCCTCCACTTT. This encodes CASSIGGNSPLHF.

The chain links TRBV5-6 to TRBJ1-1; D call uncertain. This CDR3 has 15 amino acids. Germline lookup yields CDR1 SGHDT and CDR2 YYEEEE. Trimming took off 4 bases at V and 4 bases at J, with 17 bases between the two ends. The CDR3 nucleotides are TGTGCCAGCAGCGGTGGAAATCGACGGGGCACTGAAGCTTTCTTT. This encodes CASSGGNRRGTEAFF. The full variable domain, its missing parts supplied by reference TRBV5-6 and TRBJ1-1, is DAGVTQSPTHLIKTRGQQVTLRCSPKSGHDTVSWYQQALGQGPQFIFQYYEEEERQRGNFPDRFSGHQFPNYSSELNVNALLLGDSALYLCASSGGNRRGTEAFFGQGTRLTVV.

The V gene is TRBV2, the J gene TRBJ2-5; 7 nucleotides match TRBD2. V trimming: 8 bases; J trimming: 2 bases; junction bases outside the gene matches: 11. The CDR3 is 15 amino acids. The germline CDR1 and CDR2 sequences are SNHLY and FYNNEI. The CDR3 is CASWRELGLQETQYF. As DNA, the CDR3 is TGTGCCAGCTGGCGGGAGTTAGGCCTTCAAGAGACCCAGTACTTC.

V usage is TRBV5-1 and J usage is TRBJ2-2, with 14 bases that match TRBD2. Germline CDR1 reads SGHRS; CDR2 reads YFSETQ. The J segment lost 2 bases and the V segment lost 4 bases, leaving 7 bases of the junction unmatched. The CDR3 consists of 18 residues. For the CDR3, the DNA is TGCGCCAGCAGCAATCCGACTAGCGGGGGGGATAACACCGGGGAGCTGTTTTTT. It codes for CASSNPTSGGDNTGELFF.

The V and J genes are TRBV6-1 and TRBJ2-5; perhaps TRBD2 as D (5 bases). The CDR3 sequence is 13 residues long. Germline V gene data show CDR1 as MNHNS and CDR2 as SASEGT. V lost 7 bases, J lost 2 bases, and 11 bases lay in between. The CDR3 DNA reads TGTGCCAGCACGCGGGTCAATCAAGAGACCCAGTACTTC. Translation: CASTRVNQETQYF.